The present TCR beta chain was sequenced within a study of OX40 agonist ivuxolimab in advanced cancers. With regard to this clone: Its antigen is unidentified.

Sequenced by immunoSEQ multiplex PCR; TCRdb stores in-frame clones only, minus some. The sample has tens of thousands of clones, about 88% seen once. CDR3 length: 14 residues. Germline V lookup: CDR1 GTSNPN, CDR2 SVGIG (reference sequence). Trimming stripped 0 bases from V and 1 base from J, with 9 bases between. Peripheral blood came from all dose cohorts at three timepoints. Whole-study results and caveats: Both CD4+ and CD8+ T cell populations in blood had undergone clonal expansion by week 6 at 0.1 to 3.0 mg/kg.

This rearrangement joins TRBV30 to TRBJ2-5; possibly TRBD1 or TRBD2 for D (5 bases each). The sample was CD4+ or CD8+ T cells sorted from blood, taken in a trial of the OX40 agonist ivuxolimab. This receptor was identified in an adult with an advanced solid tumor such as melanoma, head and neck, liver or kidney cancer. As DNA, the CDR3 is TGTGCCTGGAGTGTGGGACGTCTCCAAGAGACCCAGTACTTC. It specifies CAWSVGRLQETQYF.